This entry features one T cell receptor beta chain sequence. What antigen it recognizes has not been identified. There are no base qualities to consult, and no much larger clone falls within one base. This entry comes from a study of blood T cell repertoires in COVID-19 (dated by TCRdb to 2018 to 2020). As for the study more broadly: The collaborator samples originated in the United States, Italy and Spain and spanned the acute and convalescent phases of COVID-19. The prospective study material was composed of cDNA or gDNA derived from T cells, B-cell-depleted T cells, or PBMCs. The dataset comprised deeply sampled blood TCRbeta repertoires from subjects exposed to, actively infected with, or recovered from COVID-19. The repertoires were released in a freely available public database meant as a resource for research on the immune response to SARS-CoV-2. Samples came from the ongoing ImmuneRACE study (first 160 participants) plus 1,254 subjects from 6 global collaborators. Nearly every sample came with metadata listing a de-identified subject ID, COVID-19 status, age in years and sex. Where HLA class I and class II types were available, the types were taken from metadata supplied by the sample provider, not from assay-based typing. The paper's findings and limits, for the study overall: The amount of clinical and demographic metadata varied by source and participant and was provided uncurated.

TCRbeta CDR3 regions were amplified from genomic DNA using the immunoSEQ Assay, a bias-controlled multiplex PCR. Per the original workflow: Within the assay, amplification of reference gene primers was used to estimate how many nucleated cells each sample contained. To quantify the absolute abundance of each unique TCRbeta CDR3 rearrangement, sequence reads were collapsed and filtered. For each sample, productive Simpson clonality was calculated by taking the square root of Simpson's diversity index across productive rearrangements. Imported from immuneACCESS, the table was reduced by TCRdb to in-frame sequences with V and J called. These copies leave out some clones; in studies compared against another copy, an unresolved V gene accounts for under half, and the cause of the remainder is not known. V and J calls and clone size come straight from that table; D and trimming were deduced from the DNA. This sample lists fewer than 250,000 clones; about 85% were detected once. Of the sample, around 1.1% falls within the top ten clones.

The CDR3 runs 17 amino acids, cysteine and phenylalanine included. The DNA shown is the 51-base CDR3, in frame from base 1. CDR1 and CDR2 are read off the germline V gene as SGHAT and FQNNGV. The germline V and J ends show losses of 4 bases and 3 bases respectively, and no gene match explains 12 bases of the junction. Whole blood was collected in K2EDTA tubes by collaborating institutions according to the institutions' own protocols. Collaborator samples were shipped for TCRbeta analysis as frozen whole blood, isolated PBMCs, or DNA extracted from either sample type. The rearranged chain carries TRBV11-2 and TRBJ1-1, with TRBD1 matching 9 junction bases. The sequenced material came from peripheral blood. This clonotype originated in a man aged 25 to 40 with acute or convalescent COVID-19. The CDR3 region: CASSSSAPRTGDTEAFF. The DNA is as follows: TGTGCCAGCAGCTCCTCCGCCCCCCGGACAGGGGACACTGAAGCTTTCTTT.